This T cell receptor beta chain was captured by sequencing in a study of T cell changes during pregnancy in multiple sclerosis. The assay was immunoSEQ multiplex PCR, and TCRdb's table has in-frame clones only and misses some. The data contain approximately 110,000 clones, 80% to 95% of them seen just once; the ten biggest clones take up about 3%. The CDR3 is 15 residues long. V lost 3 bases to trimming and J lost 3 bases, with 15 bases between them. Germline CDR1 LNHNV, CDR2 YYDKDF (reference sequence). The rearrangement joins TRBV15 to TRBJ2-7; weak D call: TRBD1 (5 bases). The starting material was peripheral blood, obtained after pregnancy. This clonotype originated in a female donor with multiple sclerosis, enrolled in a pregnancy study. The CDR3 DNA reads as TGTGCCACCAGCAGCCCCCCGGGCAGGGACTACGAGCAGTACTTC. As protein: CATSSPPGRDYEQYF.